This TCR beta chain emerged from a study of blood T cell repertoires in COVID-19. Study at large: The samples span acute and convalescent COVID-19 from the United States, Italy and Spain. Sample material is recorded as cDNA or gDNA derived from T cells, B-cell-depleted T cells, or PBMCs.

Original analysis: For nucleated cells, counts were estimated from reference gene primer amplification. The assay was immunoSEQ multiplex PCR, and TCRdb's table has in-frame clones only and misses some. That table gives V, J and clone size, and the DNA gave D and trimming. The sample holds roughly 200,000 clones, around four fifths seen once. Recruited during active infection, patients (from Seattle) were subsequently followed longitudinally. Trimming removed 0 bases from V and 6 bases from J, with 19 bases in between. The CDR3 covers 17 residues. Germline CDR1 is SGDLS and CDR2 is YYNGEE. The clonotype comes from an elderly woman with COVID-19, enrolled during active disease. The chain has TRBV9 and TRBJ2-1; D possibly corresponds to TRBD2 (6 bases). Source material: peripheral blood. This CDR3 is CASSVGVGGAPLNEQFF. The CDR3 DNA reads as TGTGCCAGCAGCGTAGGGGTGGGGGGAGCACCCCTCAATGAGCAGTTCTTC. Combining the CDR3 with reference TRBV9 and TRBJ2-1 gives the whole variable domain DSGVTQTPKHLITATGQRVTLRCSPRSGDLSVYWYQQSLDQGLQFLIQYYNGEERAKGNILERFSAQQFPDLHSELNLSSLELGDSALYFCASSVGVGGAPLNEQFFGPGTRLTVL.